Listed here are 22 T cell receptor beta chains from one sample, sequenced in a study of shared clonotypes between healthy human individuals. Produced via immunoSEQ multiplex PCR; TCRdb's table is partial and in-frame only. This table holds around 1 million clones, approximately 80% found once. Specimen: memory CD4+ T cells sorted from blood. The subset: CD45RA-negative fraction. The source of these receptors is a man aged 18 to 30 in good health.

This chain's CDR3 is CASSTTGVQFTGELFF. CDR3 nucleotide sequence: TGTGCCAGCAGCACGACAGGGGTTCAATTCACCGGGGAGCTGTTTTTT. V is TRBV9 and J is TRBJ2-2, with 8 bases aligning to TRBD1. There are 16 residues in the CDR3. Losses at the gene ends were 4 bases for V and 4 bases for J; bases not matched to a gene: 9. The germline V gene encodes CDR1 SGDLS and CDR2 YYNGEE.

The rearrangement joins TRBV5-4 to TRBJ2-2; D assignment may be TRBD1 or TRBD2 (5 bases each). V dropped 4 bases and J dropped 1 base, with 14 bases sitting between them. The length of the CDR3 is 16 residues. Germline assignment: CDR1 SGHNT and CDR2 YYREEE (reference sequence). CDR3 protein: CASSRDGVMNTGELFF. The CDR3 nucleotides are TGTGCCAGCAGCCGGGACGGAGTCATGAACACCGGGGAGCTGTTTTTT.

The CDR3 DNA sequence: TGTGCCAGCAGCTCGACTGGCAGGGGAACCCAGTACTTC. Translated, it gives CASSSTGRGTQYF. The V gene is TRBV5-6, the J gene TRBJ2-5, with a possible D match to TRBD1 (6 bases). Germline-derived CDR1 and CDR2 are SGHDT and YYEEEE. The CDR3 sequence is 13 residues long. V was pared by 3 bases and J by 8 bases, with 14 bases between. Drawing the rest from reference TRBV5-6 and TRBJ2-5, the complete variable domain is DAGVTQSPTHLIKTRGQQVTLRCSPKSGHDTVSWYQQALGQGPQFIFQYYEEEERQRGNFPDRFSGHQFPNYSSELNVNALLLGDSALYLCASSSTGRGTQYFGPGTRLLVL.

This clone has a single count. The V gene is TRBV21-1, the J gene TRBJ2-3; the DNA was not compared with TRBD1, the D call given in the table. TRBV21-1 constitutes a pseudogene. CDR3 length: 14 residues. Here the CDR3 DNA reads TGTGCCAGCAGCAAAGCATCAGGAACAGATACGCAGTATTTT. As protein: CASSKASGTDTQYF.

The chain recombines TRBV5-1 with TRBJ2-6; possible D gene TRBD2, 5 bases. The CDR3 totals 16 residues. Germline V gene sequence: CDR1 SGHRS, CDR2 YFSETQ. V lost 1 base and J 2 bases, leaving 10 bases between the germline ends. CDR3: CASSLTGSPGANVLTF. DNA for the CDR3: TGCGCCAGCAGCTTGACGGGGTCCCCTGGGGCCAACGTCCTGACTTTC.

This clone appeared a few times. Other DNA sequences from this sample encode an identical CDR3 as well. The genes are TRBV7-2 and TRBJ1-1; no definite D call. Germline assignment: CDR1 SGHTA and CDR2 FQGNSA. Trimming removed 2 bases at V and 4 bases at J, with 5 bases between. This CDR3 is built from 12 residues. In DNA form, the CDR3 reads TGTGCCAGCAGCTTAATTGGCACTGAAGCTTTCTTT. Its translation: CASSLIGTEAFF.

The chain has TRBV5-1 and TRBJ1-2, with D possibly being TRBD1 (5 bases). The germline CDR1 and CDR2 sequences are SGHRS and YFSETQ. The CDR3 covers 16 residues. Trimming took 3 bases from V and 5 from J, leaving 20 bases between them. DNA of the CDR3: TGCGCCAGCAGCTCCAACCCGTCATTAAAGGGGTATGGCTACACCTTC. As protein: CASSSNPSLKGYGYTF.

The chain is built from TRBV6-5 and TRBJ1-6; 7 bases line up with TRBD1. The CDR3 extends over 11 amino acids. Germline-derived CDR1 and CDR2 are MNHEY and SVGAGI. The CDR3 nucleotides read TGTTGTACAGGGGTTGAGTCACCCCTCCACTTT. It encodes CCTGVESPLHF.

The V and J genes are TRBV5-1 and TRBJ2-3, with 10 bases lining up with TRBD2. The V segment lost 0 bases and the J segment 7 bases; nucleotides outside the gene matches: 11. Per the germline V gene, CDR1 is SGHRS and CDR2 is YFSETQ. The CDR3 is 17 residues long. The chain's CDR3 is CASSLELTSGAPNTQYF. The DNA of the CDR3 is TGCGCCAGCAGCTTGGAGTTAACTAGCGGGGCCCCAAATACGCAGTATTTT.

This rearrangement joins TRBV30 to TRBJ1-4; D gene uncertain. CDR3 size: 15 residues. V lost 3 bases to trimming and J lost 0 bases, with 11 bases between them. CDR1 GTSNPN and CDR2 SVGIG come from the germline V gene (reference sequence). The CDR3 loop is CAWSRRRSTNEKLFF. The CDR3 bases are TGTGCCTGGAGCCGTCGACGGTCAACTAATGAAAAACTGTTTTTT.

The chain is built from TRBV6-1 and TRBJ1-6; D is undetermined. This CDR3 is 12 amino acids long. The V and J ends lost 6 bases and 8 bases respectively, with 8 bases between them. The germline V gene encodes CDR1 MNHNS and CDR2 SASEGT. The CDR3 sequence is CASRPGDSPLHF. The CDR3, as DNA: TGTGCCAGCAGGCCGGGCGATTCACCCCTCCACTTT.

This clone was seen once. V usage is TRBV5-1 and J usage is TRBJ2-3; 9 nucleotides match TRBD2. The CDR3 sequence is 15 residues long. V lost 0 bases, J lost 6 bases, and 5 bases stayed unmatched. Per germline, CDR1 SGHRS and CDR2 YFSETQ. The DNA for the CDR3 is TGCGCCAGCAGCTTGGATGCGGGGGGGCGGGATACGCAGTATTTT. The encoded protein is CASSLDAGGRDTQYF.

This clone was picked up a small number of times. At the DNA level, this CDR3 is encoded by other sequences in the same sample as well. The chain links TRBV19 to TRBJ2-7; D is possibly TRBD1 (5 bases). The germline V and J ends were trimmed by 4 bases and 2 bases, with 9 bases remaining between them. The length of the CDR3 is 13 residues. Germline CDR1 LNHDA, CDR2 SQIVND (reference sequence). In DNA form, the CDR3 reads TGTGCCAGTAGTACCTCAGGGACCTACGAGCAGTACTTC. The encoded protein is CASSTSGTYEQYF.

DNA for the CDR3: TGTGCCAGCAGCTTAGTCTGGGTGAGCGGGACCAGCTCCTACGAGCAGTACTTC. It codes for CASSLVWVSGTSSYEQYF. J is TRBJ2-7 and V is TRBV7-2, with 7 bases matching TRBD2. This CDR3 is 18 amino acids long. The J segment lost 0 bases and the V segment lost 1 base, leaving 12 bases of the junction unmatched. Germline CDR1 and CDR2: SGHTA and FQGNSA.

This chain joins TRBV7-2 and TRBJ2-2; D may be TRBD2 (5 bases). The CDR3 spans 15 residues. Germline V lookup: CDR1 SGHTA, CDR2 FQGNSA. The V and J ends lost 0 bases and 6 bases respectively, with 11 bases between them. CDR3 residues: CASSLARLGAGELFF. The CDR3 coding sequence is TGTGCCAGCAGCTTAGCGAGACTCGGGGCCGGGGAGCTGTTTTTT.

A note on this clone: Other DNA sequences of this sample code for an identical CDR3. This chain links TRBV19 with TRBJ2-2; TRBD1 matches 8 bases. CDR1 is LNHDA, CDR2 SQIVND, per germline (reference sequence). This CDR3 has 15 residues. With 3 bases clipped from V and 1 base from J, the junction kept 1 base outside the gene matches. Here the CDR3 DNA reads TGTGCCAGTAGTATTGGGACAGGGAACACCGGGGAGCTGTTTTTT. Translation: CASSIGTGNTGELFF.

The chain couples TRBV11-2 to TRBJ2-5; D is ambiguous. Germline V gives CDR1 SGHAT, CDR2 FQNNGV. This CDR3 is 14 amino acids long. V shed 1 base and J shed 4 bases, with 10 bases lying between them. The chain's CDR3 is CASSLGHVGETQYF. The CDR3 DNA is TGTGCCAGCAGCTTAGGGCACGTGGGAGAGACCCAGTACTTC.

The V and J genes are TRBV6-1 and TRBJ1-4; possible D gene TRBD1, 5 bases. Deletions cut 3 bases from V and 8 bases from J, with 19 bases between. Germline lookup yields CDR1 MNHNS and CDR2 SASEGT. The CDR3 is 16 residues long. CDR3: CASSDRTAGRREKLFF. As DNA, the CDR3 is TGTGCCAGCAGTGATCGCACGGCAGGGAGGAGGGAAAAACTGTTTTTT.

The rearrangement uses TRBV20-1 and TRBJ2-1; D is ambiguous. V lost 3 bases and J lost 4, with 4 bases in between. The CDR3 length is 11 residues. CDR1 DFQATT and CDR2 SNEGSKA come from the germline V gene (reference sequence). CDR3 sequence (DNA): TGCAGTGCTAGCCCTTACAATGAGCAGTTCTTC. This codes for CSASPYNEQFF.

The chain carries TRBV28 and TRBJ2-3; 11 positions match TRBD2. CDR1 and CDR2 (germline): MDHEN, SYDVKM. The ends lost 5 bases at V and 3 bases at J; junction bases unmatched: 19. The CDR3 spans 20 residues. This CDR3 reads CASSGTAQFLAGGLTDTQYF. The CDR3 nucleotides read TGTGCCAGCAGTGGGACAGCACAATTCCTAGCGGGGGGCCTAACAGATACGCAGTATTTT.

The chain is built from TRBV14 and TRBJ2-7, with no clear D. CDR3 length equals 12 residues. V lost 4 bases to trimming and J lost 1 base, with 5 bases between them. Germline-derived CDR1 and CDR2 are SGHDN and FVKESK. The CDR3 loop is CASSRWSYEQYF. CDR3 coding DNA: TGTGCCAGCAGCCGGTGGTCCTACGAGCAGTACTTC.

This chain links TRBV27 with TRBJ1-2, with TRBD1 as a possible D gene (5 bases). CDR3 length equals 14 residues. Per the germline V gene, CDR1 is MNHEY and CDR2 is SMNVEV (reference sequence). The V gene lost 5 bases and the J gene lost 5 bases, with 15 bases spanning the gap. Here the CDR3 reads CASSENQGRYGYTF. Here the CDR3 DNA reads TGTGCCAGCAGTGAAAATCAGGGCCGTTATGGCTACACCTTC.